One TCR beta chain is described in this entry. The antigen remains undetermined. This sample stems from a study of sequential checkpoint blockade in melanoma. Study overall: First-line arms were nivolumab then ipilimumab, or the reverse, randomized 1:1. Study-wide results and caveats: Patients with week-13 increases in T-cell fraction and clonality benefited about 30 times more often.

Documented treatment: randomized to nivolumab then ipilimumab (arm A) or the reverse (arm B). Produced via immunoSEQ multiplex PCR; TCRdb's table is partial and in-frame only. The table records tens of thousands of clones, about 30% of them present only once. This TCR came from a human donor with melanoma. The input for sequencing was tumor tissue (inferred from file names), taken from a patient given nivolumab and ipilimumab in sequence.

CDR3 DNA: TGCGCCAGCAGCCATGTGGGACTAGCGGGGAATGAGCAGTTCTTC. Its protein product is CASSHVGLAGNEQFF. This chain links TRBV4-1 with TRBJ2-1; 13 bases align to TRBD2. The CDR3 is 15 residues long. After removal of 3 bases from V and 7 bases from J, the junction contained 3 bases not matched to a gene. The germline V gene has CDR1 MGHRA and CDR2 YSYEKL.